One sample yielded the 10 T cell receptor beta chains listed below, sequenced in a study of cytomegalovirus exposure and HLA in healthy donors. The protocol was immunoSEQ multiplex PCR, while the TCRdb copy is restricted to in-frame clones and leaves out a portion. The data show 200,000 to 250,000 clones, around 87% seen once. Sequenced input: PBMCs. These receptors all come from a young man in good health and CMV-seronegative.

The V and J genes are TRBV7-6 and TRBJ1-2; 7 bases are shared with TRBD1. J gave up 4 bases and V 1 base, and 6 bases lay outside the gene matches. This CDR3 has 15 amino acids. The germline V gene encodes CDR1 SGHVS and CDR2 FNYEAQ. The CDR3, as DNA: TGTGCCAGCAGCTTAGAAGGACAGGCGTCCTATGGCTACACCTTC. It encodes CASSLEGQASYGYTF.

This clone was detected a few times. The chain joins TRBV28 to TRBJ2-2, with 8 bases that match TRBD1. V was clipped by 5 bases and J by 4 bases; unmatched bases: 9. Germline values: CDR1 MDHEN, CDR2 SYDVKM. The CDR3 is 16 residues long. CDR3: CASSPPDRGVTGELFF. The CDR3 DNA follows: TGTGCCAGCAGTCCCCCCGACAGGGGCGTCACCGGGGAGCTGTTTTTT.

The chain is built from TRBV18 and TRBJ2-7, with D tentatively TRBD1 (5 bases). The V and J ends lost 5 bases and 6 bases respectively, with 14 bases between them. The CDR3 extends over 13 amino acids. CDR1 and CDR2 from the germline V gene are KGHSH and LQKENI. The CDR3 region is CASSVSQGIEQYF. Written as DNA, the CDR3 is TGTGCCAGCTCAGTATCCCAGGGCATCGAGCAGTACTTC.

The gene calls are TRBV5-6 and TRBJ2-3; D is possibly TRBD2 (5 bases). Germline V lookup: CDR1 SGHDT, CDR2 YYEEEE. The CDR3 totals 10 residues. The germline V and J ends were trimmed by 7 bases and 7 bases, with 7 bases remaining between them. For the CDR3, the DNA is TGTGCCAGCTCGGGGAATACGCAGTATTTT. It is translated as CASSGNTQYF. Full variable domain (remainder filled in from reference TRBV5-6 and TRBJ2-3): DAGVTQSPTHLIKTRGQQVTLRCSPKSGHDTVSWYQQALGQGPQFIFQYYEEEERQRGNFPDRFSGHQFPNYSSELNVNALLLGDSALYLCASSGNTQYFGPGTRLTVL.

This chain connects TRBV28 to TRBJ2-3, with 7 bases identical to TRBD1. Germline CDR1 MDHEN, CDR2 SYDVKM. The junction had 5 bases not matched to a gene; V was cut back by 2 bases and J by 0 bases. The length of the CDR3 is 16 residues. The CDR3 nucleotides read TGTGCCAGCAGTTTACTCGGGACAGCTAGCACAGATACGCAGTATTTT. It translates to CASSLLGTASTDTQYF.

J is TRBJ1-6 and V is TRBV30, with D possibly matching TRBD1 (6 bases). Germline CDR1 GTSNPN, CDR2 SVGIG (reference sequence). The CDR3 has 16 residues. V was cut by 2 bases and J by 7 bases, with 18 bases left in between. CDR3 DNA sequence: TGTGCCTGGAGTATAACAACTGACACAGGGAATTCACCCCTCCACTTT. Protein sequence: CAWSITTDTGNSPLHF.

In DNA, the CDR3 is TGTGCCACAGGACAGGGGACATACAATGAGCAGTTCTTC. This gives the protein CATGQGTYNEQFF. V is TRBV27 and J is TRBJ2-1, with TRBD1 matching 9 bases. V lost 10 bases and J lost 4; bases outside the gene matches: 5. This CDR3 is built from 13 residues. CDR1 and CDR2 (germline): MNHEY, SMNVEV (reference sequence).

This CDR3 is CASKKTVNTEAFF. As DNA, the CDR3 is TGTGCCAGCAAGAAGACAGTGAACACTGAAGCTTTCTTT. The chain couples TRBV14 to TRBJ1-1; tentative D call: TRBD1 (5 bases). V was trimmed by 7 bases and J by 0 bases, leaving 9 bases between them. CDR3 length equals 13 residues. Germline loops: CDR1 SGHDN, CDR2 FVKESK.

This clone was recorded only once. The gene calls are TRBV25-1 and TRBJ1-6; possibly TRBD1 for D (5 bases). Germline V lookup: CDR1 MGHDK, CDR2 SYGVNS. The CDR3 consists of 15 residues. Trimming left V 8 bases short and J 2 bases short, with 13 bases between. CDR3 region: CASAGGTTYNSPLHF. The CDR3 region has the DNA TGTGCCAGCGCGGGGGGAACGACCTATAATTCACCCCTCCACTTT.

The rearrangement links TRBV7-2 to TRBJ1-4; a weak D match, TRBD1 (5 bases). Germline CDR1 SGHTA, CDR2 FQGNSA. This CDR3 spans 17 amino acids. V lost 5 bases and J lost 3, with 19 bases in between. CDR3 DNA: TGTGCCAGCAGCGGGGGGGTAAACCCCGGGTCTAATGAAAAACTGTTTTTT. Residues: CASSGGVNPGSNEKLFF.